This T cell receptor (beta chain) was profiled in a study of siplizumab effects on memory and regulatory T cells. Whole-study context: Paired mixed lymphocyte reactions compared siplizumab roughly 0.92 ug/mL against no drug.

Study outcomes and limitations: Proliferating siplizumab-cultured Tregs lacked confirmed suppressive function. Unstimulated subsets captured only a minor fraction of alloreactive clones.

Over a period of over five days at 37 degrees C, the mixed lymphocyte reaction cells were cocultured. The method was immunoSEQ multiplex PCR; TCRdb's version includes in-frame clones alone and lacks a portion of them. In the table there are approximately 10,000 clones, around 40% of which are singletons. This clone rates as medium-sized. Its antigen is as yet unknown. Germline V lookup: CDR1 SGHVS, CDR2 FNYEAQ. The CDR3 is 16 amino acids. Trimming removed 1 base from V and 5 bases from J, with 14 bases in between. J is TRBJ2-2 and V is TRBV7-6; tentative D call: TRBD2 (6 bases). Sequenced input: CFSE-low (dividing) CD4+ T cells sorted from an allogeneic mixed lymphocyte reaction. This TCR came from a human donor in good health; the cells came from an allogeneic mixed lymphocyte reaction. This CDR3 is CASSLGGRGLTGELFF. In nucleotides, the CDR3 is TGTGCCAGCAGCTTAGGGGGCAGAGGACTAACCGGGGAGCTGTTTTTT.